This section outlines one T cell receptor beta chain sequence together with its context. Its antigen is not known. A much larger clone lies one base from this, so it may be a read error. The sample originates from a study of molecular identifiers for immune sequencing clone quantification. Overall study findings and caveats: Barcodes shared by identical TCR molecules could lead to underestimated sizes of highly expanded clones.

CDR1 is SQVTM, CDR2 ANQGSEA, per germline. CDR3 length: 11 amino acids. TCRdb reanalysed the PCR reads using MiXCR and keeps one entry per CDR3 protein. The sample includes hundreds of thousands of distinct CDR3 sequences, around 25% of them seen just once. The chain couples TRBV29-1 to TRBJ1-2; D possibly corresponds to TRBD1 (6 bases). Sequencing was done on a sample of naive CD8+ T cells from blood, with Jurkat cell RNA spiked in. Specified subset: FACS-sorted CD8+CD4-CCR7+CD45RA+ naive T cells. This TCR was recovered from a human donor in good health. Some libraries in this study had Jurkat cell RNA spiked in. The CDR3 bases are TGCGGCGTTGTCAGGGGCCAAGGCTACACCTTC. Encoded protein: CGVVRGQGYTF.